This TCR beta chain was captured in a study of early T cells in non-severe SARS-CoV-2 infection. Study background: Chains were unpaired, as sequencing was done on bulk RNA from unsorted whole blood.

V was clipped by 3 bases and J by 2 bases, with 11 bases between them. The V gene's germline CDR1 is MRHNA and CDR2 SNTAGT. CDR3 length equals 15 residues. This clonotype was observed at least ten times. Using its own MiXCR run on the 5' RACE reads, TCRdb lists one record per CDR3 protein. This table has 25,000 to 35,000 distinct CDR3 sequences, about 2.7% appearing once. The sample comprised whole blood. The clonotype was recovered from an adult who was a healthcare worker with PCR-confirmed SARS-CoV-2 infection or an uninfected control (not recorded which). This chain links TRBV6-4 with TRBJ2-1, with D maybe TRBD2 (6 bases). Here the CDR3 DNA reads TGTGCCAGCAGTGAGTTCGGCGGGGCCTACAATGAGCAGTTCTTC. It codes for CASSEFGGAYNEQFF.